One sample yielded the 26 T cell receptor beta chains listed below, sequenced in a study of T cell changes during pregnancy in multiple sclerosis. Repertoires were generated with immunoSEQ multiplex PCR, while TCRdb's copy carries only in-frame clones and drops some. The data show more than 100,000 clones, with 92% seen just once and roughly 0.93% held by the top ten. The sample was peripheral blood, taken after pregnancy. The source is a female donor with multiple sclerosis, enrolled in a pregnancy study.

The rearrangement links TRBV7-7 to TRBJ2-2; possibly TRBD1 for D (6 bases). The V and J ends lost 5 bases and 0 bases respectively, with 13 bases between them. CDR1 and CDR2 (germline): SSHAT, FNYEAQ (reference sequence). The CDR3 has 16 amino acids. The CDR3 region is CASSARDTSNTGELFF. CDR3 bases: TGTGCCAGCAGCGCCCGGGACACCTCGAACACCGGGGAGCTGTTTTTT.

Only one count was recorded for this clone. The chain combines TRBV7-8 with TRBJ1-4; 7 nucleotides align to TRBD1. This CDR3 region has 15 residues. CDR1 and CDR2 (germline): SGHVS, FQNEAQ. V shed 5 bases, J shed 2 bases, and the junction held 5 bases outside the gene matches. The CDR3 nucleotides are TGTGCCAGCAGCGCAGGGACAGCCACTAATGAAAAACTGTTTTTT. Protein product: CASSAGTATNEKLFF.

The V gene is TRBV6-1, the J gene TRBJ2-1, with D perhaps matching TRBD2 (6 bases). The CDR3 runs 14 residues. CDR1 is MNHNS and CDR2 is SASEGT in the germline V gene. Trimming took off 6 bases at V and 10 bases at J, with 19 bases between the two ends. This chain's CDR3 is CASRGYWDSWEQFF. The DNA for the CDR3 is TGTGCCAGCAGAGGCTATTGGGACTCCTGGGAGCAGTTCTTC.

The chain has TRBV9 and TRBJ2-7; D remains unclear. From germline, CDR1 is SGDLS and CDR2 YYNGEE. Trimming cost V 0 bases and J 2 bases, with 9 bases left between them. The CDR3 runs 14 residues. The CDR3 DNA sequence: TGTGCCAGCAGCGTAGCGGGTGCACCCTACGAGCAGTACTTC. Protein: CASSVAGAPYEQYF.

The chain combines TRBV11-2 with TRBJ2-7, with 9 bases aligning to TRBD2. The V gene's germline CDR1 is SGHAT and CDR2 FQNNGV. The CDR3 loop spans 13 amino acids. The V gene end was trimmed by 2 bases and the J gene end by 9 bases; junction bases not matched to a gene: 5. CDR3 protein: CASSLQVAGAQYF. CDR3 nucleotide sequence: TGTGCCAGCAGCTTACAGGTAGCGGGGGCGCAGTACTTC.

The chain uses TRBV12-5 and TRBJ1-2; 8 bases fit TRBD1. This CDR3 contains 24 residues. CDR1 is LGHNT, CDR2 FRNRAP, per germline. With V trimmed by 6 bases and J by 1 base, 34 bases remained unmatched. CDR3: CASGPFDSPGQDSPHGRFNYGYTF. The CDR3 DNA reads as TGTGCTAGTGGCCCTTTTGACTCACCGGGACAGGATTCCCCCCATGGGAGATTTAACTATGGCTACACCTTC.

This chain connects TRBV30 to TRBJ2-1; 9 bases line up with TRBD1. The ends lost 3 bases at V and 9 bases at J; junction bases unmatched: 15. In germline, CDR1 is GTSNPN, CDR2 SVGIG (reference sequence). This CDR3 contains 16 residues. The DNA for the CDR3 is TGTGCCTGGAGCACAAATCCGGGACAGGGTCTCGGTGAGCAGTTCTTC. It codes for CAWSTNPGQGLGEQFF.

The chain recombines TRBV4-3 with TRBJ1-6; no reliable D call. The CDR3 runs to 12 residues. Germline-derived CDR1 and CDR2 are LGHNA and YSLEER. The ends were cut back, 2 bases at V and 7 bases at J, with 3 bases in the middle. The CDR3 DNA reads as TGCGCCAGCAGCCAACCGAATTCACCCCTCCACTTT. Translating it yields CASSQPNSPLHF.

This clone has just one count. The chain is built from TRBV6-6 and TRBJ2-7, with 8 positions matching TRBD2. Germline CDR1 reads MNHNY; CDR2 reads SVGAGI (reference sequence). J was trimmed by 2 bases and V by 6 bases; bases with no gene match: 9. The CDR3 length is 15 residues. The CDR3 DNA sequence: TGTGCCAGCAGCGCCGGGACTAGGGCCACCTACGAGCAGTACTTC. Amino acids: CASSAGTRATYEQYF.

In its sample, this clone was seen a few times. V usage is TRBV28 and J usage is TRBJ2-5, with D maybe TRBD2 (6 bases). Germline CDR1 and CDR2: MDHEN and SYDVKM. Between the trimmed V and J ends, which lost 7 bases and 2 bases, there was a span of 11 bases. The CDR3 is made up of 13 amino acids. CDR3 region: CASTTRGQETQYF. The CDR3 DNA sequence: TGTGCCAGCACCACCCGGGGGCAAGAGACCCAGTACTTC.

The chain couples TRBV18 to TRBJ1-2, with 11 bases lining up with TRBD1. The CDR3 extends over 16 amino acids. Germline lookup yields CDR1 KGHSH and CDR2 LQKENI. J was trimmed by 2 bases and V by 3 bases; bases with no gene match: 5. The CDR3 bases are TGTGCCAGCTCACCTGGGACAGGGGGAAGGAACTATGGCTACACCTTC. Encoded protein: CASSPGTGGRNYGYTF.

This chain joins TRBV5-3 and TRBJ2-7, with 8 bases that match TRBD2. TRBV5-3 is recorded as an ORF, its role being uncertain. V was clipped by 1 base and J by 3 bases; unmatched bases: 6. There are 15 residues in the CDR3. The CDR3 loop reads CARSLFRGGLYEQYF. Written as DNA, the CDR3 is TGTGCCAGAAGCTTGTTCCGGGGGGGCCTCTACGAGCAGTACTTC.

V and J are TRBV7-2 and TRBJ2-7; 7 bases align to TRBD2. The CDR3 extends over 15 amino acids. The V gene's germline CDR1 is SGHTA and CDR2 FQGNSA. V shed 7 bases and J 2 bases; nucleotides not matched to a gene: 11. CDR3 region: CASTPVGRGAYEQYF. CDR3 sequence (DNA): TGTGCCAGCACCCCCGTCGGCCGGGGGGCCTACGAGCAGTACTTC.

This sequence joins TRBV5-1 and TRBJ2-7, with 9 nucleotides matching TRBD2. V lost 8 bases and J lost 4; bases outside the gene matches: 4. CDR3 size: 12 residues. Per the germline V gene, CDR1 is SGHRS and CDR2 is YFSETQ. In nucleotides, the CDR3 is TGCGCCAGTAGCGGGAGTGGGTACGAGCAGTACTTC. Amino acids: CASSGSGYEQYF. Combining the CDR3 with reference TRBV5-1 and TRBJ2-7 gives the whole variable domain KAGVTQTPRYLIKTRGQQVTLSCSPISGHRSVSWYQQTPGQGLQFLFEYFSETQRNKGNFPGRFSGRQFSNSRSEMNVSTLELGDSALYLCASSGSGYEQYFGPGTRLTVT.

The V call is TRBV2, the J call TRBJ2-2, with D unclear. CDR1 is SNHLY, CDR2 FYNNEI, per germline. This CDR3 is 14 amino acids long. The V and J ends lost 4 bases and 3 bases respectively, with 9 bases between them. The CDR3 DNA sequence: TGTGCCAGCAGTGTAACTCAATACACCGGGGAGCTGTTTTTT. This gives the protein CASSVTQYTGELFF.

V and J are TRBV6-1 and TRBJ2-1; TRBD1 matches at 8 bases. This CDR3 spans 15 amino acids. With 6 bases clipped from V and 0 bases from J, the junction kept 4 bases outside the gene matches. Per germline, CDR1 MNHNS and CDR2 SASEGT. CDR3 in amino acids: CASRTGASSYNEQFF. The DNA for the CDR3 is TGTGCCAGCAGGACAGGGGCGAGCTCCTACAATGAGCAGTTCTTC.

The CDR3: CASSQDLTGPPPEAFF. CDR3 sequence (DNA): TGCGCCAGCAGCCAAGATTTAACAGGGCCGCCACCTGAAGCTTTCTTT. The chain joins TRBV4-3 to TRBJ1-1; D perhaps matches TRBD1 (6 bases). Germline V CDR1 and CDR2: LGHNA, YSLEER. V shed 0 bases and J shed 6 bases, with 17 bases lying between them. The CDR3 has 16 amino acids.

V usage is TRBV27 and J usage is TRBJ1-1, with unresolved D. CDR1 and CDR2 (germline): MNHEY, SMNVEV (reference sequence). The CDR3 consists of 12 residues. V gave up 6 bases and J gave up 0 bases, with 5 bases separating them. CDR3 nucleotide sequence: TGTGCCAGCAGCACGGTGAACACTGAAGCTTTCTTT. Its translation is CASSTVNTEAFF.

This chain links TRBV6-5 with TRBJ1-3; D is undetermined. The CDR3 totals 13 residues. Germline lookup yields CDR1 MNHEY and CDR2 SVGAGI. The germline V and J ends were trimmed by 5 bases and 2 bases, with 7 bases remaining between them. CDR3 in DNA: TGTGCCAGCAGTACGGAGGCTGGAAACACCATATATTTT. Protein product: CASSTEAGNTIYF.

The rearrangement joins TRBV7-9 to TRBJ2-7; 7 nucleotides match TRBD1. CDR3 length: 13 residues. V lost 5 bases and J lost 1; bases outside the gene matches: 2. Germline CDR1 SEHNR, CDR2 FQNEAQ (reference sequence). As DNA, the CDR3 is TGTGCCAGCAGCGGGGGACAGTCCTACGAGCAGTACTTC. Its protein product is CASSGGQSYEQYF. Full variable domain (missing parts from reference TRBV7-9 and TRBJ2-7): DTGVSQNPRHKITKRGQNVTFRCDPISEHNRLYWYRQTLGQGPEFLTYFQNEAQLEKSRLLSDRFSAERPKGSFSTLEIQRTEQGDSAMYLCASSGGQSYEQYFGPGTRLTVT.

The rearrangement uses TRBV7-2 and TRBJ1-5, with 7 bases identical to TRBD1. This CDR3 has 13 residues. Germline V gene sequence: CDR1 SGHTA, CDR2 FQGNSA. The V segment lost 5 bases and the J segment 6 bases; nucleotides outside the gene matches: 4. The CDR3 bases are TGTGCCAGCAGCCATGACAGGGTTCAGCCCCAGCATTTT. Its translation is CASSHDRVQPQHF.

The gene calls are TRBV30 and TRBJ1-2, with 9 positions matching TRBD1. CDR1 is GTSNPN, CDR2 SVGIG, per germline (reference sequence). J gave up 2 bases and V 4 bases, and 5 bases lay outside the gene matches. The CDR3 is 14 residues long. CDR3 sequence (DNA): TGTGCCTGGATCGGACAGGGGAGAAACTATGGCTACACCTTC. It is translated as CAWIGQGRNYGYTF.

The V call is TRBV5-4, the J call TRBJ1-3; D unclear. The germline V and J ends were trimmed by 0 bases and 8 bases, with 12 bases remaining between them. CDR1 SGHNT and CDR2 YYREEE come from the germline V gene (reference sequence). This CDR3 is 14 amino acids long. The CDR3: CASSLGAVGDTIYF. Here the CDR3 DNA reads TGTGCCAGCAGCTTGGGGGCGGTCGGGGACACCATATATTTT.

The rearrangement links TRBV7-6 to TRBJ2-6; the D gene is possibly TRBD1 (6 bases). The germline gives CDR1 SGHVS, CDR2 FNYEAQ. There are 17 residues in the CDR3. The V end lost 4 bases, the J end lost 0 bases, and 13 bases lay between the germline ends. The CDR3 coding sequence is TGTGCCAGCAGCTACGGGGACATCTTCTCTGGGGCCAACGTCCTGACTTTC. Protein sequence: CASSYGDIFSGANVLTF.

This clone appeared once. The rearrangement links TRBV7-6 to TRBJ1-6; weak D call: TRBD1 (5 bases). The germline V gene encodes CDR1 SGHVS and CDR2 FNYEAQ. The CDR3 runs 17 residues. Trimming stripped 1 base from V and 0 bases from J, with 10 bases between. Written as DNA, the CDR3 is TGTGCCAGCAGCTTAGATGGGGCCCCCTCCTATAATTCACCCCTCCACTTT. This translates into CASSLDGAPSYNSPLHF.

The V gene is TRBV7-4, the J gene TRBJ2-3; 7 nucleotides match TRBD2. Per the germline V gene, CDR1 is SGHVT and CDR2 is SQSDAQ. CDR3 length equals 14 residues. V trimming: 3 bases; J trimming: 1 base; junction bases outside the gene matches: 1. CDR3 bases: TGTGCCAGCAGCTTCCGGGGGGGCACAGATACGCAGTATTTT. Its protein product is CASSFRGGTDTQYF.